These T cell receptor beta chains were read from a single sample in a study of blood T cell repertoires in COVID-19. Libraries were prepared by immunoSEQ multiplex PCR; TCRdb keeps only in-frame clonotypes and omits some of them. The table records tens of thousands of clones, about nine tenths of them present only once. Sequencing was carried out using peripheral blood. These receptors originate from a woman in her fifties or sixties with active or convalescent COVID-19. Both conserved end residues are part of each CDR3. A row's size may be missing; if present it is once, few, many or a size class.

>TRBV29-1|.
CSVAPQAGVSTEAFF
>TRBV19|once
CASSRTVGTEAFF
>TRBV10-1|.
CASSETKLAGDSQETQYF
>TRBV6-1|.
CASSEVGALYGYTF
>TRBV5-1|.
CASSQRQGPGELFF
>TRBV19|.
CASSFNRGSNYGYTF
>TRBV7-6|.
CASSLGREGPQYGYTF
>TRBV19|.
CASSIARTGFGYTF
>TRBV7-2|.
CASSQDRDNQPQHF
>TRBV6-5|.
CASSYSTDTDSPLHF
>TRBV27|once
CASSLRDSRVNGYTF
>TRBV2|.
CASRAWTGNNQPQHF
>TRBV29-1|.
CSVLAGGVLSSYNEQFF
>TRBV5-1|.
CASSLGVRGGEQFF
>TRBV5-1|.
CASSFGGGRSSGNTIYF
>TRBV19|.
CASSIEGRPQDTQYF
>TRBV6-9|.
CASSFKRRNQPQHF
>TRBV18|once
CASSPTVGGNEKLFF
>TRBV5-5|.
CASSFGHTYEQYF
>TRBV7-2|.
CASSLVSGSPSYEQYF
>TRBV30|.
CAWTTGAGHNYGYTF
>TRBV6-2/TRBV6-3|.
CASSYERNLGGSGNQPQHF
>TRBV6-2/TRBV6-3|.
CASSYSSTSGGAGDEQFF
>TRBV6-6|few
CASTFTGGGYTF
>TRBV10-3|.
CAITLGTGREQFF
>TRBV27|.
CASSLKGGPNVLTF
>TRBV3-1/TRBV3-2|.
CASSPWGQPNTEAFF
>TRBV5-1|.
CASSLSGEGYTF
>TRBV18|.
CASSPRTGPNTGELFF
>TRBV6-2/TRBV6-3|once
CASSYRTTGLGTEAFF
>TRBV6-5|.
CASSTNLRQFYGYTF
>TRBV21-1|.
CAPQDRGNTEAFF
>TRBV18|once
CASSRSEGLAGEQFF
>TRBV27|.
CASSSLGTSGYEQYF
>TRBV5-1|.
CASSPGQGVSYEQYF
>TRBV6-2/TRBV6-3|.
CASRPRTSGGPHEQYF
>TRBV9|.
CASSGQGTNTEAFF
>TRBV7-8|.
CASSHRDRGNQPQHF
>TRBV13|.
CASSLGGDRNTEAFF
>TRBV7-9|.
CASSLGTTYGYTF
>TRBV4-2|.
CASSQEDSNNEQFF
>TRBV18|.
CASSPKAPGTTNTGELFF
>TRBV18|.
CASRTGLGQPQHF
>TRBV7-6|.
CASSPRGGSGTSSTDTQYF
>TRBV5-4|few
CASSSQGGELFF
>TRBV4-3|.
CASSQDFMREQYF
>TRBV3-1/TRBV3-2|.
CASSLKTGGGYGYTF
>TRBV2|.
CASSEGRGYTF
>TRBV9|.
CASSAHTGDTEAFF